This section outlines one T cell receptor beta chain sequence together with its context. This record comes from a study of blood T cell repertoires in COVID-19. TCRdb's copy holds only in-frame clones and misses some; the assay was immunoSEQ multiplex PCR. The table has about 190,000 clones, 60% to 80% seen once. V gave up 0 bases and J gave up 3 bases, with 11 bases separating them. The CDR3 has 15 amino acids. Germline V CDR1 and CDR2: ENHRY, SYGVKD. The chain is built from TRBV10-3 and TRBJ1-1, with D possibly matching TRBD1 (5 bases). This receptor was taken from a woman in her 70s with acute or convalescent COVID-19. Material: peripheral blood. CDR3 protein: CAISESGAIDTEAFF. The CDR3 DNA reads TGTGCCATCAGTGAGTCTGGGGCGATCGACACTGAAGCTTTCTTT.